The 5 T cell receptor beta chains presented below share a single source sample, sequenced in a study of cytomegalovirus exposure and HLA in healthy donors (dated by TCRdb to 2016 to 2017). The library was built by means of the immunoSEQ multiplex PCR assay. TCRdb's version of the immuneACCESS table is confined to in-frame rearrangements and falls short of the full clone set. An unresolved V gene accounts for under half of the shortfall where checked; the remainder is of unknown origin. Here the sample has 100,000 to 150,000 clones; more than 75% occur a single time. Roughly 2% of the sample belongs to the ten largest clones. The sequenced sample was PBMCs. The receptors come from a woman aged 25 to 39 in good health and CMV-seronegative.

The rearrangement uses TRBV14 and TRBJ2-6; 12 nucleotides match TRBD2. The V segment lost 2 bases and the J segment 4 bases; nucleotides outside the gene matches: 3. The CDR3 length is 17 residues. In germline, CDR1 is SGHDN, CDR2 FVKESK. CDR3 amino acids: CASSQLAGGRGANVLTF. The CDR3 DNA reads TGTGCCAGCAGCCAACTAGCGGGGGGGCGAGGGGCCAACGTCCTGACTTTC.

This chain's CDR3 is CASSLATGVGNTIYF. As DNA, the CDR3 is TGTGCCAGCAGCTTAGCGACAGGGGTCGGAAACACCATATATTTT. This chain joins TRBV7-2 and TRBJ1-3, with 8 bases lining up with TRBD1. In germline, CDR1 is SGHTA, CDR2 FQGNSA. V shed 0 bases, J shed 4 bases, and the junction held 2 bases outside the gene matches. The CDR3 has 15 amino acids.

The chain joins TRBV18 to TRBJ2-7; D ambiguous. V dropped 0 bases and J dropped 0 bases, with 6 bases sitting between them. Germline V gives CDR1 KGHSH, CDR2 LQKENI. The CDR3 is 14 residues long. The CDR3 DNA is TGTGCCAGCTCACCACCGGCAAGCTCCTACGAGCAGTACTTC. Amino acids: CASSPPASSYEQYF.

The genes are TRBV6-5 and TRBJ1-2; 8 bases are a match to TRBD1. The length of the CDR3 is 12 residues. Germline CDR1 reads MNHEY; CDR2 reads SVGAGI. The trim removed 8 bases at V and 9 bases at J, leaving 8 bases unmatched. CDR3 region: CASEGQGASYTF. CDR3 nucleotide sequence: TGTGCCAGCGAAGGACAGGGCGCTAGCTACACCTTC.

The chain is built from TRBV7-6 and TRBJ1-1; 8 nucleotides agree with TRBD1. CDR1 is SGHVS, CDR2 FNYEAQ, per germline. The junction had 6 bases not matched to a gene; V was cut back by 5 bases and J by 4 bases. The CDR3 loop spans 14 amino acids. CDR3 residues: CASSAGQGATEAFF. The DNA of the CDR3 is TGTGCCAGCAGCGCCGGACAGGGTGCCACTGAAGCTTTCTTT.